These 31 T cell receptor beta chains came from one sample sequenced in a study of cytomegalovirus exposure and HLA in healthy donors. This PCR relied on a set of 60 Vbeta primers and 13 Jbeta primers. Method: immunoSEQ multiplex PCR; TCRdb's copy keeps in-frame clones and lacks some. The table has 90,000 to 130,000 clones, approximately 70% seen once. The sequenced sample consisted of PBMCs. Source of these receptors: a man aged 25 to 45 in good health and CMV-seropositive.

V and J are TRBV19 and TRBJ1-2, with D possibly matching TRBD1 (5 bases). The CDR3 runs to 15 residues. Germline CDR1 reads LNHDA; CDR2 reads SQIVND (reference sequence). Trimming cost V 6 bases and J 2 bases, with 16 bases left between them. The CDR3 spells CASREGLRGNYGYTF. CDR3 bases: TGTGCCAGTAGAGAGGGACTCCGCGGCAACTATGGCTACACCTTC.

In DNA, the CDR3 is TGTGCCAGCAGTGAAGCGCTAGGGGGTGGTCAGCCCCAGCATTTT. This gives the protein CASSEALGGGQPQHF. V and J are TRBV6-1 and TRBJ1-5, with D possibly TRBD1 on 6 matching bases. This CDR3 has 15 amino acids. Germline loops: CDR1 MNHNS, CDR2 SASEGT. With 0 bases removed from V and 6 bases from J, the gap between germline ends came to 12 bases.

The chain carries TRBV4-3 and TRBJ2-3, with TRBD1 identical over 7 bases. CDR3 size: 17 residues. The germline V gene encodes CDR1 LGHNA and CDR2 YSLEER. The V gene end was trimmed by 4 bases and the J gene end by 1 base; junction bases not matched to a gene: 11. For the CDR3, the DNA is TGCGCCAGCAGCCCAAAACCAGGGGGATTTGGCACAGATACGCAGTATTTT. Protein product: CASSPKPGGFGTDTQYF.

This clone is categorized as medium-sized. The chain uses TRBV4-3 and TRBJ2-7, with 12 bases fitting TRBD2. Losses at the gene ends were 0 bases for V and 4 bases for J; bases not matched to a gene: 1. The CDR3 sequence is 15 residues long. Germline assignment: CDR1 LGHNA and CDR2 YSLEER. The CDR3 DNA sequence: TGCGCCAGCAGCCAAGAGCTAGCGGGAGGGTACGAGCAGTACGTC. Protein product: CASSQELAGGYEQYV.

This clone was seen more than once but under ten times. The rearrangement uses TRBV30 and TRBJ2-7; 9 bases are shared with TRBD1. The CDR3 has 14 residues. Per germline, CDR1 GTSNPN and CDR2 SVGIG (reference sequence). V was pared by 5 bases and J by 6 bases, with 11 bases of the junction left unmatched. CDR3 in DNA: TGTGCCTGGGGCACAGGGGGCGCCCCCTCCGAGCAGTACTTC. Amino acids: CAWGTGGAPSEQYF.

This clone was observed once. This chain joins TRBV28 and TRBJ2-3; D is unclear. This CDR3 contains 16 residues. Germline values: CDR1 MDHEN, CDR2 SYDVKM. Trimming pared 7 bases from V and 0 bases from J, leaving 17 bases between. Here the CDR3 reads CASTPPAGASTDTQYF. DNA of the CDR3: TGTGCCAGCACCCCACCAGCAGGCGCAAGCACAGATACGCAGTATTTT.

The chain recombines TRBV30 with TRBJ2-4; 8 positions match TRBD2. The CDR3 length is 14 residues. With V trimmed by 5 bases and J by 7 bases, 10 bases remained unmatched. From germline, CDR1 is GTSNPN and CDR2 SVGIG (reference sequence). CDR3 bases: TGTGCCTGGGGTCCCGGGGGGGGGATCAACATTCAGTACTTC. This sequence encodes CAWGPGGGINIQYF. Variable domain in full (rest from reference TRBV30 and TRBJ2-4): SQTIHQWPATLVQPVGSPLSLECTVEGTSNPNLYWYRQAAGRGLQLLFYSVGIGQISSEVPQNLSASRPQDRQFILSSKKLLLSDSGFYLCAWGPGGGINIQYFGAGTRLSVL.

The chain combines TRBV28 with TRBJ2-1; D perhaps matches TRBD1 (5 bases). Germline CDR1 reads MDHEN; CDR2 reads SYDVKM. Trimming removed 3 bases from V and 7 bases from J, with 10 bases in between. The CDR3 totals 13 residues. Here the CDR3 reads CASSFDPGNEQFF. For the CDR3, the DNA is TGTGCCAGCAGTTTCGATCCAGGGAATGAGCAGTTCTTC.

This chain uses TRBV2 with TRBJ1-2, with a tentative D call TRBD1 (5 bases). The germline gives CDR1 SNHLY, CDR2 FYNNEI. This CDR3 is 16 amino acids long. V lost 6 bases, J lost 6 bases, and 23 bases lay in between. CDR3 DNA: TGTGCCAGCAGACCCTGGGGGGGTAAAGGTCGGGATGGCTACACCTTC. It yields the protein CASRPWGGKGRDGYTF.

This chain links TRBV2 with TRBJ2-2; 7 bases line up with TRBD2. CDR1 and CDR2 from the germline V gene are SNHLY and FYNNEI. The junction had 8 bases not matched to a gene; V was cut back by 10 bases and J by 3 bases. There are 14 residues in the CDR3. The CDR3 spells CATIERDYTGELFF. CDR3 nucleotides: TGTGCCACCATCGAGCGGGATTACACCGGGGAGCTGTTTTTT.

The chain joins TRBV6-5 to TRBJ1-1, with a tentative D call TRBD1 (6 bases). The CDR3 length is 16 residues. CDR1 and CDR2 from the germline V gene are MNHEY and SVGAGI. V was cut by 0 bases and J by 0 bases, with 11 bases left in between. In nucleotides, the CDR3 is TGTGCCAGCAGTTACTCAGCGGGGGCGTTGAACACTGAAGCTTTCTTT. Its protein is CASSYSAGALNTEAFF.

The V call is TRBV29-1, the J call TRBJ1-1, with 7 nucleotides matching TRBD1. This CDR3 has 11 residues. CDR1 is SQVTM, CDR2 ANQGSEA, per germline. Trimming at V came to 4 bases and at J to 11 bases, leaving 7 bases not matched to a gene. The CDR3 DNA reads TGCAGCGTTGGAGAGACAGGGCGGGCTTTCTTT. Translating it yields CSVGETGRAFF.

CDR3: CASSQETAYGYTF. DNA of the CDR3: TGCGCCAGCAGCCAGGAGACAGCCTATGGCTACACCTTC. The chain links TRBV4-1 to TRBJ1-2, with D possibly being TRBD1 (5 bases). Germline loops: CDR1 MGHRA, CDR2 YSYEKL. Trimming took off 3 bases at V and 4 bases at J, with 9 bases between the two ends. The CDR3 extends over 13 amino acids.

This chain joins TRBV7-8 and TRBJ2-7, with no clear D. Germline V lookup: CDR1 SGHVS, CDR2 FQNEAQ. The CDR3 consists of 13 residues. V lost 5 bases to trimming and J lost 5 bases, with 13 bases between them. For the CDR3, the DNA is TGTGCCAGCAGCCGGATACAGACCGACGAGCAGTACGTC. Its protein is CASSRIQTDEQYV.

This clone was picked up a small number of times. The chain recombines TRBV6-5 with TRBJ2-1; 12 bases are a match to TRBD2. V lost 4 bases, J lost 7 bases, and 5 bases stayed unmatched. The CDR3 has 15 residues. The germline V gene has CDR1 MNHEY and CDR2 SVGAGI. Here the CDR3 DNA reads TGTGCCAGCAGTTCTAGCGGGGGGGCCGGGAATGAGCAGTTCTTC. Translated: CASSSSGGAGNEQFF.

The chain uses TRBV25-1 and TRBJ1-2; 8 positions agree with TRBD1. From germline, CDR1 is MGHDK and CDR2 SYGVNS. The ends lost 1 base at V and 4 bases at J; junction bases unmatched: 14. The length of the CDR3 is 18 residues. The CDR3 region is CASSESWVRDRGFYGYTF. CDR3 coding DNA: TGTGCCAGCAGTGAATCTTGGGTGAGAGACAGGGGCTTCTATGGCTACACCTTC.

The V call is TRBV4-1, the J call TRBJ1-4; unclear D gene. The V and J ends lost 0 bases and 7 bases respectively, with 9 bases between them. The CDR3 loop spans 14 amino acids. CDR1 and CDR2 (germline): MGHRA, YSYEKL. The CDR3, as DNA: TGCGCCAGCAGCCAAGATAGCCACATTGAAAAACTGTTTTTT. Protein sequence: CASSQDSHIEKLFF.

The chain is built from TRBV7-6 and TRBJ2-1, with 7 positions matching TRBD2. The germline V gene encodes CDR1 SGHVS and CDR2 FNYEAQ. J lost 0 bases, V lost 5 bases, and 10 bases had no gene match. The CDR3 is 17 amino acids. CDR3 amino acids: CASSPYVRGSSYNEQFF. The CDR3 nucleotides are TGTGCCAGCAGCCCCTATGTCCGCGGGAGCTCCTACAATGAGCAGTTCTTC. Full variable domain (missing parts from reference TRBV7-6 and TRBJ2-1): GAGVSQSPRYKVTKRGQDVALRCDPISGHVSLYWYRQALGQGPEFLTYFNYEAQQDKSGLPNDRFSAERPEGSISTLTIQRTEQRDSAMYRCASSPYVRGSSYNEQFFGPGTRLTVL.

The V call is TRBV11-2, the J call TRBJ1-5, with TRBD1 matching over 7 bases. The CDR3 has 15 residues. CDR1 SGHAT and CDR2 FQNNGV come from the germline V gene. V was pared by 5 bases and J by 3 bases, with 7 bases of the junction left unmatched. The CDR3 DNA sequence: TGTGCCAGCAGCCCGTCGGGACAGAACAATCAGCCCCAGCATTTT. This codes for CASSPSGQNNQPQHF.

V and J are TRBV9 and TRBJ1-3, with a weak D call TRBD1 (5 bases). The CDR3 is 13 amino acids. The germline gives CDR1 SGDLS, CDR2 YYNGEE. The V gene lost 4 bases and the J gene lost 5 bases, with 10 bases spanning the gap. CDR3 protein: CASSTPDRNTIYF. For the CDR3, the DNA is TGTGCCAGCAGCACGCCGGACAGAAACACCATATATTTT.

V is TRBV11-2 and J is TRBJ2-7; 10 bases match TRBD2. From germline, CDR1 is SGHAT and CDR2 FQNNGV. With V trimmed by 1 base and J by 1 base, 4 bases remained unmatched. The CDR3 spans 16 residues. In DNA, the CDR3 is TGTGCCAGCAGCTTAGTGCCTAGCGGGGGATCCTACGAGCAGTACTTC. This translates into CASSLVPSGGSYEQYF. The complete variable domain, with remaining parts taken from reference TRBV11-2 and TRBJ2-7, reads EAGVAQSPRYKIIEKRQSVAFWCNPISGHATLYWYQQILGQGPKLLIQFQNNGVVDDSQLPKDRFSAERLKGVDSTLKIQPAKLEDSAVYLCASSLVPSGGSYEQYFGPGTRLTVT.

This sequence joins TRBV19 and TRBJ1-3, with TRBD1 as a possible D gene (6 bases). With 5 bases removed from V and 0 bases from J, the gap between germline ends came to 11 bases. The CDR3 runs 15 residues. Germline V CDR1 and CDR2: LNHDA, SQIVND (reference sequence). CDR3 amino acids: CASSWGGLSGNTIYF. The CDR3, as DNA: TGTGCCAGTAGTTGGGGGGGCCTCTCTGGAAACACCATATATTTT.

CDR3 sequence (DNA): TGCGCCAGCAGCCCCGGACAGCCCAATCAGCCCCAGCATTTT. It translates to CASSPGQPNQPQHF. The genes are TRBV5-1 and TRBJ1-5, with D possibly TRBD1 on 6 matching bases. The germline V and J ends were trimmed by 4 bases and 3 bases, with 11 bases remaining between them. The CDR3 is made up of 14 amino acids. Germline assignment: CDR1 SGHRS and CDR2 YFSETQ. Complete variable domain (other parts from reference TRBV5-1 and TRBJ1-5): KAGVTQTPRYLIKTRGQQVTLSCSPISGHRSVSWYQQTPGQGLQFLFEYFSETQRNKGNFPGRFSGRQFSNSRSEMNVSTLELGDSALYLCASSPGQPNQPQHFGDGTRLSIL.

The chain couples TRBV2 to TRBJ2-7, with 7 bases lining up with TRBD1. V was pared by 9 bases and J by 7 bases, with 9 bases of the junction left unmatched. The CDR3 sequence is 12 residues long. The germline CDR1 and CDR2 sequences are SNHLY and FYNNEI. The CDR3 protein is CARRDRAGEQYF. The CDR3 region has the DNA TGTGCCAGGCGCGACAGGGCTGGGGAGCAGTACTTC.

J is TRBJ1-3 and V is TRBV19; 7 nucleotides align to TRBD1. This CDR3 comprises 15 residues. Looked up from germline, CDR1 is LNHDA and CDR2 is SQIVND (reference sequence). The trim removed 5 bases at V and 0 bases at J, leaving 4 bases unmatched. This CDR3 reads CASSSPGGSGNTIYF. CDR3 nucleotides: TGTGCCAGTAGTTCTCCAGGGGGCTCTGGAAACACCATATATTTT.

V gene TRBV2 combines with J gene TRBJ1-2, with a possible D match to TRBD1 (5 bases). Trimming stripped 8 bases from V and 2 bases from J, with 24 bases between. The CDR3 totals 17 residues. The V gene's germline CDR1 is SNHLY and CDR2 FYNNEI. The CDR3: CASLIMIRQQTNYGYTF. The DNA for the CDR3 is TGTGCCAGCCTCATCATGATTAGACAGCAAACCAACTATGGCTACACCTTC.

The V gene is TRBV2, the J gene TRBJ2-3, with a possible D match to TRBD2 (6 bases). The germline V gene encodes CDR1 SNHLY and CDR2 FYNNEI. The V end was cut by 8 bases, the J end by 4 bases, with 16 bases between. This CDR3 region has 14 residues. CDR3 region: CASSRRGTADTQYF. CDR3 sequence (DNA): TGTGCCAGCTCCCGTCGCGGGACCGCAGATACGCAGTATTTT.

As regards this clone: The same CDR3 is also encoded by other DNA sequences in this sample. The chain combines TRBV27 with TRBJ2-1, with a weak D call TRBD1 (6 bases). Germline CDR1 is MNHEY and CDR2 is SMNVEV (reference sequence). Trimming left V 3 bases short and J 4 bases short, with 7 bases between. This CDR3 is 13 amino acids long. The CDR3 DNA sequence: TGTGCCAGCAGTTTGGGGGCGTACAATGAGCAGTTCTTC. It yields the protein CASSLGAYNEQFF.

V usage is TRBV2 and J usage is TRBJ2-3; 8 bases align to TRBD1. V lost 11 bases to trimming and J lost 2 bases; unmatched junction nucleotides: 9. The CDR3 covers 14 residues. CDR1 is SNHLY, CDR2 FYNNEI, per germline. Written as DNA, the CDR3 is TGTGCCTCAGGACAGGGAGTTTTCACAGATACGCAGTATTTT. This gives the protein CASGQGVFTDTQYF.

This chain uses TRBV9 with TRBJ1-2; a weak D match, TRBD1 (6 bases). The CDR3 totals 15 residues. The ends were cut back, 3 bases at V and 1 base at J, with 13 bases in the middle. Germline V gene lookup returns CDR1 SGDLS and CDR2 YYNGEE. The DNA for the CDR3 is TGTGCCAGCAGCGATGGGACACCCTTTAACTATGGCTACACCTTC. It translates to CASSDGTPFNYGYTF. The full variable domain, completed using reference TRBV9 and TRBJ1-2, is DSGVTQTPKHLITATGQRVTLRCSPRSGDLSVYWYQQSLDQGLQFLIQYYNGEERAKGNILERFSAQQFPDLHSELNLSSLELGDSALYFCASSDGTPFNYGYTFGSGTRLTVV.

The chain carries TRBV9 and TRBJ2-7; unclear D gene. The CDR3 is 15 residues long. Between the trimmed V and J ends, which lost 0 bases and 0 bases, there was a span of 10 bases. Per the germline V gene, CDR1 is SGDLS and CDR2 is YYNGEE. In nucleotides, the CDR3 is TGTGCCAGCAGCGTAGGCGGCGGAAACTCCTACGAGCAGTACTTC. As protein: CASSVGGGNSYEQYF.